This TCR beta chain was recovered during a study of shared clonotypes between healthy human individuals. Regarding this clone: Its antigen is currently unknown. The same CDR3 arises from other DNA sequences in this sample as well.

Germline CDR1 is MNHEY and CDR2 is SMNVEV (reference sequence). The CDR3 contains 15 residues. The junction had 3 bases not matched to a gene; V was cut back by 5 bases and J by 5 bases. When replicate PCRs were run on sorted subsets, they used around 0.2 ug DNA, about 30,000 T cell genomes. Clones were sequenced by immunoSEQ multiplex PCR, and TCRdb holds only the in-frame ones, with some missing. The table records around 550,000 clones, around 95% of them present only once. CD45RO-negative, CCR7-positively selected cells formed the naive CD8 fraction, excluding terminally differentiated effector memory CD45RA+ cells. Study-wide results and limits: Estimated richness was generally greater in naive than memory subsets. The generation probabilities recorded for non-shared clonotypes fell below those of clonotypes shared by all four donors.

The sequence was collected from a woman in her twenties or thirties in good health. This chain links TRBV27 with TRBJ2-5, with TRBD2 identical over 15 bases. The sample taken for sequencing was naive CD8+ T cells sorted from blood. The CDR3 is CASSLGTSGRETQYF. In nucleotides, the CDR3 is TGTGCCAGCAGTCTCGGGACTAGCGGGAGGGAGACCCAGTACTTC.